This record concerns one TCR beta chain sequence. Its antigen is not identified. Clones were sequenced by immunoSEQ multiplex PCR, and TCRdb holds only the in-frame ones, with some missing. The sample lists about 110,000 clones, around 93% occurring once. V shed 0 bases and J shed 0 bases, with 7 bases lying between them. There are 14 residues in the CDR3. Germline-derived CDR1 and CDR2 are SGDLS and YYNGEE. This entry is derived from a study of graft-versus-host responses after intestinal transplantation. About the research overall: Transplants were multivisceral, liver-intestinal, or isolated intestinal. Recipients were all induced with anti-thymocyte globulin, then given tacrolimus and steroids for around 3 years.

Study findings and constraints: GvH clones turned up in recipient marrow; some had shown up first in ileum or blood.

The receptor comes from a human donor who received an intestinal transplant. Source: unstimulated CD8+ T cells sorted from spleen or lymph node cells, taken before intestinal transplant. The chain employs TRBV9 and TRBJ2-7, with no clear D. This chain's CDR3 is CASSVEISSYEQYF. The CDR3 DNA reads TGTGCCAGCAGCGTAGAGATCTCCTCCTACGAGCAGTACTTC.